A selection of T cell receptor beta chains follows, all from one sample in a study of identical twins. TCRdb called the 5' RACE reads again in MiXCR, with one record for every CDR3 protein. The sample holds about 520,000 distinct CDR3 sequences, about 20% seen once. These data also featured in a second study, about T cells expressing NK-cell markers.

Sequencing was performed on CD4+ T cells sorted from blood. The receptors were gathered from a young woman in good health. Each CDR3 is given with its conserved first and last residue. The order of the fields is D gene, V gene, J gene, clone size, CDR3 length, CDR3 DNA, CDR3 protein. D genes are given only for firm matches. Some rows mark clone size as missing; the rest say once, few, many or name a class of expanded clone.

TRBD2	TRBV24-1	TRBJ2-3	few	11	TGTGGGACGCGGGGGACAGATACGCAGTATTTT	CGTRGTDTQYF
.	TRBV20-1	TRBJ1-1	many	13	TGCAGTGCTAGAGATACGGGCAGGGGTGAAGCTTTCTTT	CSARDTGRGEAFF
.	TRBV7-2	TRBJ1-2	.	15	TGTGCCAGCAGCTTAGGGGGGGGATTCGGCTATGGCTACACCTTC	CASSLGGGFGYGYTF
TRBD2	TRBV20-1	TRBJ2-3	many	13	TGCAGTCAATGGGGGGGTGGGACAGATACGCAGTATTTT	CSQWGGGTDTQYF
.	TRBV16	TRBJ1-2	many	13	TGTGCCAGCAGCCAAGACGGCCTCTATGGCTACACCTTC	CASSQDGLYGYTF
TRBD2	TRBV10-3	TRBJ2-3	few	13	TGTGCCATCAGCGCTAGCGGGGGAGATACGCAGTATTTT	CAISASGGDTQYF
.	TRBV20-1	TRBJ2-1	few	11	TGCAGTGCTACGGCCTACAATGAGCAGTTCTTC	CSATAYNEQFF
.	TRBV15	TRBJ2-5	few	14	TGTGCCACCAGCAGAGATCTAAGTAGAGAGACCCAGTACTTC	CATSRDLSRETQYF
TRBD2	TRBV20-1	TRBJ2-1	few	15	TGCAGTGCTAGAGCACCACTAGCGGGAGCCGGCGAGCAGTTCTTC	CSARAPLAGAGEQFF
.	TRBV12-3/TRBV12-4	TRBJ1-4	few	16	TGTGCCAGCGCCTTTGGGACATCCGTTAGAGGTGAAAAACTGTTTTTT	CASAFGTSVRGEKLFF
.	TRBV20-1	TRBJ2-7	.	14	TGCAGTGCGACCGGGACGCCGAGCTCCTACGAGCAGTACTTC	CSATGTPSSYEQYF
TRBD2	TRBV7-2	TRBJ2-2	.	14	TGTGCCAGCAGCTTAGGACTAGCGCGCGGGGAGCTGTTTTTT	CASSLGLARGELFF
.	TRBV20-1	TRBJ2-5	.	13	TGCAGTGCTAAAGGGATCTCCAGAGAGACCCAGTACTTC	CSAKGISRETQYF
TRBD1	TRBV29-1	TRBJ2-3	few	13	TGCAGCGTTGTAAGGGGGCGCACAGATACGCAGTATTTT	CSVVRGRTDTQYF
TRBD2	TRBV12-3/TRBV12-4	TRBJ2-7	.	15	TGTGCCAGCAGTTTAAGCGGGAGATCTAATTACGAGCAGTACTTC	CASSLSGRSNYEQYF
.	TRBV20-1	TRBJ2-7	.	12	TGCAGTGCTAGAGGTGAGCTGTACGAGCAGTACTTC	CSARGELYEQYF
.	TRBV20-1	TRBJ1-4	.	14	TGCAGTGCTAGAGATCGAAACAGCAATGAAAAACTGTTTTTT	CSARDRNSNEKLFF
.	TRBV20-1	TRBJ2-5	few	13	TGCAGTGCTATTCAGACGATCCAAGAGACCCAGTACTTC	CSAIQTIQETQYF
TRBD2	TRBV5-1	TRBJ2-3	few	16	TGCGCCAGCACCACTAGCGGGGGGGCCAGCACAGATACGCAGTATTTT	CASTTSGGASTDTQYF
.	TRBV12-3/TRBV12-4	TRBJ2-5	.	16	TGTGCCAGCAGCCAGAACACAGGTGGGGTACAAGAGACCCAGTACTTC	CASSQNTGGVQETQYF
TRBD2	TRBV24-1	TRBJ2-3	few	16	TGTGCCACCAGTGACTCTAGCGGGGGGAGCACAGATACGCAGTATTTT	CATSDSSGGSTDTQYF
.	TRBV9	TRBJ2-1	few	15	TGTGCCAGCAGCGTTCTAGGGGATACCTACAATGAGCAGTTCTTC	CASSVLGDTYNEQFF
TRBD1	TRBV6-2/TRBV6-3	TRBJ2-1	few	13	TGTGCCAGCAACGTGGACAGGTACAATGAGCAGTTCTTC	CASNVDRYNEQFF
.	TRBV5-1	TRBJ2-1	.	14	TGCGCCAGCAGCTTGGGGTCAGACTACAATGTGCAGTTCTTC	CASSLGSDYNVQFF
.	TRBV6-5	TRBJ1-3	.	15	TGTGCCAGCAGTTACTCACTCGGCATTGGAAACACCATATATTTT	CASSYSLGIGNTIYF
.	TRBV10-2	TRBJ2-2	.	14	TGCGCCAGCAGGGGGCTTACTAGTCCCGGGGAGCTGTTTTTT	CASRGLTSPGELFF
TRBD2	TRBV29-1	TRBJ2-3	many	14	TGCAGCGTTGAAGGAGCGGGAGTGTCAGATACGCAGTATTTT	CSVEGAGVSDTQYF
.	TRBV20-1	TRBJ2-1	.	14	TGCAGTGCCAAAAGCGGTCGCTCCTACAATGAGCAGTTCTTC	CSAKSGRSYNEQFF